A single sample is the source of the 4 T cell receptor beta chains below, sequenced in a study of cytomegalovirus exposure and HLA in healthy donors. PCR employed 60 Vbeta and 13 Jbeta primers. Only in-frame clones appear in the TCRdb table, and some are missing; sequencing was by immunoSEQ multiplex PCR. The sample holds about 130,000 clones; 78% are singletons and the top ten take 1.8%. The sequencing sample was made of PBMCs. The receptors come from a woman aged 40 to 50 in good health and CMV-seronegative.

The chain's CDR3 is CASVVGESRGEYEQYF. DNA of the CDR3: TGTGCCAGCGTAGTGGGGGAATCGCGGGGGGAGTACGAGCAGTACTTC. This chain connects TRBV2 to TRBJ2-7; 8 nucleotides align to TRBD2. Germline loops: CDR1 SNHLY, CDR2 FYNNEI. The CDR3 is 16 amino acids. V lost 8 bases to trimming and J lost 4 bases; unmatched junction nucleotides: 16.

V usage is TRBV6-1 and J usage is TRBJ2-7; TRBD2 might be the D (6 bases). The ends were cut back, 2 bases at V and 6 bases at J, with 8 bases in the middle. CDR1 and CDR2 (germline): MNHNS, SASEGT. The CDR3 covers 12 residues. Here the CDR3 DNA reads TGTGCCAGCAGTGAACGGGAGTCCGAGCAGTACTTC. Its translation: CASSERESEQYF.

The rearrangement joins TRBV18 to TRBJ1-2; D call uncertain. This CDR3 comprises 13 residues. V lost 3 bases and J 6 bases, leaving 11 bases between the germline ends. In germline, CDR1 is KGHSH, CDR2 LQKENI. DNA for the CDR3: TGTGCCAGCTCACCCACGGCCGGGGATGGCTACACCTTC. Translated: CASSPTAGDGYTF.

This chain links TRBV27 with TRBJ1-4; D gene unclear. The CDR3 consists of 14 residues. V lost 2 bases and J lost 5, with 9 bases in between. Germline CDR1 reads MNHEY; CDR2 reads SMNVEV (reference sequence). The CDR3 is CASSLGRQNEKLFF. The CDR3 DNA is TGTGCCAGCAGTTTAGGGAGGCAGAATGAAAAACTGTTTTTT.